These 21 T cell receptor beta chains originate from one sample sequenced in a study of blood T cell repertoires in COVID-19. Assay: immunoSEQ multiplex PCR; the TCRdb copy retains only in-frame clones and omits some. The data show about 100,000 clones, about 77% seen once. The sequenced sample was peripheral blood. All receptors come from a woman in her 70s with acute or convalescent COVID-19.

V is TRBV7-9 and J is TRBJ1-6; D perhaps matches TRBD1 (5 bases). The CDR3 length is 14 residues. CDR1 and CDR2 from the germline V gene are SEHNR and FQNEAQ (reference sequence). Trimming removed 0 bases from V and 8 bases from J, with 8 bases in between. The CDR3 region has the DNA TGTGCCAGCAGCTTAGCGTCCAGGGATTCACCCCTCCACTTT. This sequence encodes CASSLASRDSPLHF.

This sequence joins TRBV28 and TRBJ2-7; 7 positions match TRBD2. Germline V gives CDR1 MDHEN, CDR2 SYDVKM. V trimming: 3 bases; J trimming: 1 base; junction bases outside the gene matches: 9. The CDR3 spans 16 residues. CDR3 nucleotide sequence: TGTGCCAGCAGTTTGGGAAGTACTAGCGCGTCCTACGAGCAGTACGTC. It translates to CASSLGSTSASYEQYV.

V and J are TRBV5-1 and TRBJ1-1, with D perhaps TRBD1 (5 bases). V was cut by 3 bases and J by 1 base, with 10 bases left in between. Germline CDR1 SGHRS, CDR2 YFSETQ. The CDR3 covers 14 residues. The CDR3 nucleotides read TGCGCCAGCAGCTCGAGCGGGGGGAACACTGAAGCTTTCTTT. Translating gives CASSSSGGNTEAFF.

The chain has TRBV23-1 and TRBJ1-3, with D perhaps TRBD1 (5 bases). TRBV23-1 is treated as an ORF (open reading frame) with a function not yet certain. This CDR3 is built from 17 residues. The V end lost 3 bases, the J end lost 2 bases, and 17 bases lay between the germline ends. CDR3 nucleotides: TGCGCCAGCAGTCAGCCTCTACGGGGGGGGACTGGAAACACCATATATTTT. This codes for CASSQPLRGGTGNTIYF.

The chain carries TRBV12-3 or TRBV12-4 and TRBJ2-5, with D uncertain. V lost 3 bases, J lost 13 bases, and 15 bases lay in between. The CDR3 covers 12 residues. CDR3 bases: TGTGCCAGCAGTTTTGGAGCGCGAGAACGGTACTTC. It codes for CASSFGARERYF.

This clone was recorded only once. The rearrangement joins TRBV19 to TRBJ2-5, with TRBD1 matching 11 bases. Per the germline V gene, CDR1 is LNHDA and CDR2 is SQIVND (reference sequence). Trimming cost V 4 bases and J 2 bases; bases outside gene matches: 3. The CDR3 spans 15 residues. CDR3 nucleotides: TGTGCCAGTAGTAGCGGGACAGGGGGTCAAGAGACCCAGTACTTC. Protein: CASSSGTGGQETQYF.

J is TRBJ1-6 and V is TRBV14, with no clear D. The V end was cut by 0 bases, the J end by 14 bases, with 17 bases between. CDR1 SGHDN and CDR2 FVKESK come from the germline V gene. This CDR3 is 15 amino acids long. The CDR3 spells CASSQDGFEGEALHF. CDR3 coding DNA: TGTGCCAGCAGCCAAGATGGGTTTGAGGGAGAGGCCCTCCACTTT.

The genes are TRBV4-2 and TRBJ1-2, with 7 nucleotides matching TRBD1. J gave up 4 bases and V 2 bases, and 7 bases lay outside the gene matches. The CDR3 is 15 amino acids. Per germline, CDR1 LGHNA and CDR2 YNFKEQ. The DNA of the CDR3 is TGTGCCAGCAGCCAAATTCAGGGGGTGGGCTATGGCTACACCTTC. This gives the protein CASSQIQGVGYGYTF.

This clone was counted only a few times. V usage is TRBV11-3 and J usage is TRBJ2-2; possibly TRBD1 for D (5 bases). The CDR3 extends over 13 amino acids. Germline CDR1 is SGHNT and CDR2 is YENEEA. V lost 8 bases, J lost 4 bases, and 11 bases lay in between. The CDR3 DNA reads TGTGCCAGCGCCCAGGGTACCACCGGGGAGCTGTTTTTT. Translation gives CASAQGTTGELFF.

The CDR3: CASSPYLQGGNTIYF. Here the CDR3 DNA reads TGTGCCAGCAGTCCCTACCTCCAGGGAGGAAACACCATATATTTT. The chain has TRBV27 and TRBJ1-3, with a weak D call TRBD1 (5 bases). Germline V lookup: CDR1 MNHEY, CDR2 SMNVEV (reference sequence). Trimming left V 5 bases short and J 4 bases short, with 15 bases between. This CDR3 contains 15 residues.

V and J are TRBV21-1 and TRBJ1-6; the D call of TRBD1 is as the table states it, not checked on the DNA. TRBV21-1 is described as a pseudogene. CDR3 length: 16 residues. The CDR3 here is CASSLRGPTYNSPLHF. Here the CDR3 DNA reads TGTGCCAGCAGCCTCAGGGGTCCCACCTATAATTCACCCCTCCACTTT.

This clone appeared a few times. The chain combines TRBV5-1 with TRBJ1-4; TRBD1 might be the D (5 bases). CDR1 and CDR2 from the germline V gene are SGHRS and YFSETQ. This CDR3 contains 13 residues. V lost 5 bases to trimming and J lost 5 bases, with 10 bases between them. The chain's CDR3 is CASRAGGNEKLFF. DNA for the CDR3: TGCGCCAGCAGAGCGGGGGGAAATGAAAAACTGTTTTTT.

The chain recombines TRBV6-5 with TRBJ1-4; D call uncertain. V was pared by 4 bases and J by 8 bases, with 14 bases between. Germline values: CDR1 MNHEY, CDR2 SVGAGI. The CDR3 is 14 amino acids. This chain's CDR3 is CASSLRGGGEKLFF. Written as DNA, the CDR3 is TGTGCCAGCAGTTTACGTGGAGGAGGGGAAAAACTGTTTTTT.

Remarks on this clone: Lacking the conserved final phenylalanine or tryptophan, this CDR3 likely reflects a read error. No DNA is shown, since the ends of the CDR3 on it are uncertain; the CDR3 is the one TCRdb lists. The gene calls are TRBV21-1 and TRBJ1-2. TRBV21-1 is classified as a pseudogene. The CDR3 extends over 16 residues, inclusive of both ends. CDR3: CASRDQAPRANYGYTL.

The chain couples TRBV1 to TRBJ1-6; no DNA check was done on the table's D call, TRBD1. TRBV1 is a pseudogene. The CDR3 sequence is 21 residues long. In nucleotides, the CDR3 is TGCACCAGCAGCCAAATCTTAAAGACAGGGGGGCCCGCTTTTCGGGATTCACCCCTCCACTTT. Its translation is CTSSQILKTGGPAFRDSPLHF.

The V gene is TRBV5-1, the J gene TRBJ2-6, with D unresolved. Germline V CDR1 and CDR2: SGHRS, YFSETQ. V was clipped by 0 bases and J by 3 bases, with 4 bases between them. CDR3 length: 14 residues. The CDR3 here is CASSLGGGANVLTF. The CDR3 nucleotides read TGCGCCAGCAGCTTGGGCGGTGGGGCCAACGTCCTGACTTTC.

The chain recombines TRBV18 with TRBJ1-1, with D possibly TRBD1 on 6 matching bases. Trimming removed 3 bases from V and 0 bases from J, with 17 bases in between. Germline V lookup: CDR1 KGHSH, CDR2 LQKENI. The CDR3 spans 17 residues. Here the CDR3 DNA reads TGTGCCAGCTCACCCCGGACAGCTAATATCATGAACACTGAAGCTTTCTTT. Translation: CASSPRTANIMNTEAFF.

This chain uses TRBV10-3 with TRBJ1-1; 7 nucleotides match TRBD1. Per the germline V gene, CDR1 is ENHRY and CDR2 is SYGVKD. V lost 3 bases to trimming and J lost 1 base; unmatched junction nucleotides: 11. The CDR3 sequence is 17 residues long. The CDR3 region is CAISDDGQVVGNTEAFF. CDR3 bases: TGTGCCATCAGTGACGATGGACAGGTCGTCGGGAACACTGAAGCTTTCTTT.

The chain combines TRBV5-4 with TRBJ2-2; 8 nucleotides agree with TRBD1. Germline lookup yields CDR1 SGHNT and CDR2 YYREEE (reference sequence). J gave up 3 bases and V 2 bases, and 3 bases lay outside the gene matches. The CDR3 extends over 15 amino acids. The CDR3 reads CASSLGQGYTGELFF. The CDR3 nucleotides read TGTGCCAGCAGCTTAGGACAGGGCTACACCGGGGAGCTGTTTTTT.

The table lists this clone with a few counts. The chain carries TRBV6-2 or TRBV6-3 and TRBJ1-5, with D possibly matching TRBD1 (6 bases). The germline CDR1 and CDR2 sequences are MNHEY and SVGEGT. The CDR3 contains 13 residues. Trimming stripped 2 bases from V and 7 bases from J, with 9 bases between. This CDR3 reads CASSYRGGQPQHF. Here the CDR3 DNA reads TGTGCCAGCAGTTACAGGGGGGGGCAGCCCCAGCATTTT.

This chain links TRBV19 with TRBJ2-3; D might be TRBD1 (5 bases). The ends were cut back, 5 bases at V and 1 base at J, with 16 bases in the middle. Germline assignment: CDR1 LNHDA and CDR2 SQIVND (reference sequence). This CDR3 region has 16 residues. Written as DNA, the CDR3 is TGTGCCAGTAGTGCGTTCGCCAGGGTGGGCACAGATACGCAGTATTTT. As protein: CASSAFARVGTDTQYF.